Each of the 17 T cell receptor beta chains below was sequenced from the same sample in a study of blood T cell repertoires in COVID-19. The table came from immunoSEQ multiplex PCR; TCRdb's copy has only in-frame clones and leaves some out. Among 71,000 or so clones listed, around 85% were seen once. Sequenced: peripheral blood. The receptor source for this set is a man in his 70s with acute or convalescent COVID-19.

This clone appeared once. The J gene is TRBJ2-1, the V gene TRBV4-2; 9 bases line up with TRBD1. V shed 0 bases and J 4 bases; nucleotides not matched to a gene: 13. From germline, CDR1 is LGHNA and CDR2 YNFKEQ. The CDR3 consists of 19 residues. DNA for the CDR3: TGTGCCAGCAGCCAAGAAGGGACAGGGCCTAGCAGGATTTACAATGAGCAGTTCTTC. The encoded protein is CASSQEGTGPSRIYNEQFF.

This chain uses TRBV19 with TRBJ2-2, with 14 bases aligning to TRBD2. This CDR3 contains 16 residues. Germline V CDR1 and CDR2: LNHDA, SQIVND (reference sequence). J gave up 7 bases and V 5 bases, and 6 bases lay outside the gene matches. In DNA form, the CDR3 reads TGTGCCAGTAGTTTGGGGACTAGCGGGAGTGGCGGGGAGCTGTTTTTT. Encoded protein: CASSLGTSGSGGELFF.

The rearrangement links TRBV24-1 to TRBJ2-1; 14 bases line up with TRBD2. CDR3 length equals 16 residues. From germline, CDR1 is KGHDR and CDR2 SFDVKD. Trimming took 3 bases from V and 9 from J; bases not matched to a gene: 6. CDR3 DNA: TGTGCCACCAGTGATCCCGGGACTAGCGGGAGAGGTGAGCAGTTCTTC. Protein: CATSDPGTSGRGEQFF.

V gene TRBV7-9 combines with J gene TRBJ1-2; 8 bases fit TRBD1. The CDR3 extends over 14 amino acids. Germline CDR1 and CDR2: SEHNR and FQNEAQ (reference sequence). J was trimmed by 4 bases and V by 4 bases; bases with no gene match: 5. CDR3 nucleotides: TGTGCCAGCAGCTCGACAGGGGTTGGCTATGGCTACACCTTC. It specifies CASSSTGVGYGYTF.

The chain combines TRBV28 with TRBJ1-2; 11 bases fit TRBD1. Germline V gives CDR1 MDHEN, CDR2 SYDVKM. The V and J ends lost 6 bases and 9 bases, in that order; junction bases with no gene match: 9. The CDR3 consists of 14 residues. This CDR3 is CASRESGTGGSYTF. Written as DNA, the CDR3 is TGTGCCAGCAGGGAGTCCGGGACAGGGGGTAGCTACACCTTC.

The CDR3, as DNA: TGTGCCAGCTCACGACGCGAGGGGGGGTTGACCTACGAGCAGTACTTC. It codes for CASSRREGGLTYEQYF. The V and J genes are TRBV18 and TRBJ2-7, with TRBD2 as a possible D gene (7 bases). The germline V gene has CDR1 KGHSH and CDR2 LQKENI. This CDR3 is built from 16 residues. Between the trimmed V and J ends, which lost 4 bases and 2 bases, there was a span of 18 bases.

This chain uses TRBV5-6 with TRBJ2-3, with D maybe TRBD2 (5 bases). The germline V and J ends were trimmed by 4 bases and 6 bases, with 9 bases remaining between them. CDR1 is SGHDT, CDR2 YYEEEE, per germline. This CDR3 has 12 amino acids. CDR3 residues: CASSPGGDTQYF. In DNA form, the CDR3 reads TGTGCCAGCAGCCCGGGCGGGGATACGCAGTATTTT.

The chain couples TRBV4-1 to TRBJ2-7, with D perhaps TRBD1 (5 bases). The length of the CDR3 is 14 residues. Germline values: CDR1 MGHRA, CDR2 YSYEKL. V lost 0 bases, J lost 5 bases, and 11 bases lay in between. CDR3 bases: TGCGCCAGCAGCCAAGACCCCAGGGTCCACGAGCAGTACTTC. Translating gives CASSQDPRVHEQYF.

This clone was observed a single time. V gene TRBV6-1 combines with J gene TRBJ2-2, with unresolved D. This CDR3 is built from 14 residues. The V end lost 3 bases, the J end lost 2 bases, and 7 bases lay between the germline ends. From germline, CDR1 is MNHNS and CDR2 SASEGT. CDR3 DNA: TGTGCCAGCAGTGATCGCACAAACACCGGGGAGCTGTTTTTT. This encodes CASSDRTNTGELFF.

The chain joins TRBV25-1 to TRBJ2-3, with TRBD2 as a possible D gene (5 bases). CDR1 MGHDK and CDR2 SYGVNS come from the germline V gene. The CDR3 spans 15 residues. V lost 1 base and J 2 bases, leaving 10 bases between the germline ends. The CDR3 DNA is TGTGCCAGCAGTGAATCCCTGGACTTCACAGATACGCAGTATTTT. Translation gives CASSESLDFTDTQYF.

The gene calls are TRBV5-1 and TRBJ1-4; 10 bases map to TRBD1. Germline assignment: CDR1 SGHRS and CDR2 YFSETQ. The CDR3 consists of 15 residues. V was clipped by 4 bases and J by 8 bases; unmatched bases: 8. This CDR3 is CASSPSTGGQEKLFF. The CDR3 DNA reads as TGCGCCAGCAGCCCATCGACAGGGGGCCAAGAAAAACTGTTTTTT.

The chain carries TRBV24-1 and TRBJ2-3; 9 positions agree with TRBD1. The V gene end was trimmed by 0 bases and the J gene end by 5 bases; junction bases not matched to a gene: 8. The CDR3 consists of 17 residues. CDR1 is KGHDR and CDR2 is SFDVKD in the germline V gene. The CDR3 region has the DNA TGTGCCACCAGTGATTTGCCGGGACAGGGTTTCCAAGATACGCAGTATTTT. Protein sequence: CATSDLPGQGFQDTQYF.

V gene TRBV29-1 combines with J gene TRBJ2-1, with D maybe TRBD1 (7 bases). V gave up 3 bases and J gave up 0 bases, with 18 bases separating them. Germline V lookup: CDR1 SQVTM, CDR2 ANQGSEA. CDR3 length equals 17 residues. The CDR3 here is CSVDSRGTESSYNEQFF. CDR3 nucleotides: TGCAGCGTTGATAGTCGGGGGACAGAGAGCTCCTACAATGAGCAGTTCTTC.

This chain uses TRBV6-2 or TRBV6-3 with TRBJ1-2; D possibly corresponds to TRBD1 (5 bases). CDR3 size: 15 residues. Germline V gene data show CDR1 as MNHEY and CDR2 as SVGEGT. Trimming took 0 bases from V and 6 from J, leaving 14 bases between them. The CDR3 coding sequence is TGTGCCAGCAGTTACTCACCAGGGCCCCTCGATGGCTACACCTTC. Protein: CASSYSPGPLDGYTF.

The J gene is TRBJ2-2, the V gene TRBV5-4; D might be TRBD1 (6 bases). The V and J ends lost 0 bases and 3 bases respectively, with 9 bases between them. Germline values: CDR1 SGHNT, CDR2 YYREEE (reference sequence). The CDR3 loop spans 15 amino acids. The CDR3 protein is CASSLDRVYTGELFF. For the CDR3, the DNA is TGTGCCAGCAGCTTGGACAGGGTGTACACCGGGGAGCTGTTTTTT.

The rearrangement joins TRBV29-1 to TRBJ1-5; D unclear. Trimming removed 4 bases at V and 4 bases at J, with 14 bases between. Germline CDR1 is SQVTM and CDR2 is ANQGSEA. The CDR3 covers 14 residues. CDR3 coding DNA: TGCAGCGTTGTAGTTGAGTCACAGAATCAGCCCCAGCATTTT. The encoded protein is CSVVVESQNQPQHF.

The CDR3: CASSPPTSGILAGNEQFF. CDR3 in DNA: TGTGCCAGCAGTCCCCCGACTAGCGGGATTCTGGCGGGCAATGAGCAGTTCTTC. The V call is TRBV27, the J call TRBJ2-1; 11 bases fit TRBD2. This CDR3 is built from 18 residues. Trimming removed 5 bases from V and 6 bases from J; junction bases left unmatched: 15. Germline V gene sequence: CDR1 MNHEY, CDR2 SMNVEV (reference sequence).